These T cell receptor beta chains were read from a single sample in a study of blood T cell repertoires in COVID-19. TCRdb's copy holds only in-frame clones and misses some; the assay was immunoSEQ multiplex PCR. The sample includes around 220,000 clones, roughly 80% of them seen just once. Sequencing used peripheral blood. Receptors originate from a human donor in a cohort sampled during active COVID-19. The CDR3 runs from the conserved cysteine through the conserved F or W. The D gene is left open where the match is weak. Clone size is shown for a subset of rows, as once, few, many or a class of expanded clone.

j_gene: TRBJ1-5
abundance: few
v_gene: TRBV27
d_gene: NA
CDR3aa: CASRTGQISNQPQHF
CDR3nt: TGTGCCAGCAGAACAGGACAGATTAGCAATCAGCCCCAGCATTTT

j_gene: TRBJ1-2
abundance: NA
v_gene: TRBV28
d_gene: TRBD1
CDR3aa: CASSLGIGTGYYGYTF
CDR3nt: TGTGCCAGCAGTTTGGGGATCGGGACAGGATACTATGGCTACACCTTC

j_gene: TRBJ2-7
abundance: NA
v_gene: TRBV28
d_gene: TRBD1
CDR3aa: CASSLAGTGDLEQYF
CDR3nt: TGTGCCAGCAGTTTAGCTGGGACAGGGGACCTCGAGCAGTACTTC

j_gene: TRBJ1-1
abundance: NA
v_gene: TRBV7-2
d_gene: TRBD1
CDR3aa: CAARDSLNTEAFF
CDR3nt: TGTGCCGCAAGGGACAGCTTGAACACTGAAGCTTTCTTT

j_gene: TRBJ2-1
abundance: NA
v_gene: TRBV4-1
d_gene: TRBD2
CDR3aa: CASSQVSSGRNNEQFF
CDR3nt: TGCGCCAGCAGCCAAGTTTCTAGCGGGAGGAACAATGAGCAGTTCTTC

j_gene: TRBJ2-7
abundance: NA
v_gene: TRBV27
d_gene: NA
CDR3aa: CASSLLGAAYEQYF
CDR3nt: TGTGCCAGCAGTTTACTGGGGGCGGCGTACGAGCAGTACTTC

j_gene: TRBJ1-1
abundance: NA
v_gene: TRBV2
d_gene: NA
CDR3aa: CASGAIMNTEAFF
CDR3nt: TGTGCCAGCGGGGCGATAATGAACACTGAAGCTTTCTTT

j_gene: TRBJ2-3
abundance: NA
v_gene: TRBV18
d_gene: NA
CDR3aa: CASSLTDIGVTDTQYF
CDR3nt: TGTGCCAGCTCCCTCACCGATATAGGAGTCACAGATACGCAGTATTTT

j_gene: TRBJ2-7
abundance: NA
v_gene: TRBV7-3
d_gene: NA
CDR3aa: CASMVSVSYEQYF
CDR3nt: TGTGCCAGCATGGTTTCGGTATCCTACGAGCAGTACTTC

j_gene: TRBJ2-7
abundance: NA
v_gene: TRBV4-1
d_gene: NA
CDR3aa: CASSQVRAYEQYF
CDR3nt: TGCGCCAGCAGCCAAGTCCGGGCCTACGAGCAGTACTTC

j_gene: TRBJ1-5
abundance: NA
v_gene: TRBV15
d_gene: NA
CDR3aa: CATSRDPNQPQHF
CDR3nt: TGTGCCACCAGCAGAGACCCTAATCAGCCCCAGCATTTT

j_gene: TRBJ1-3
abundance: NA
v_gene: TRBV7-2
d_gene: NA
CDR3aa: CASSLQGRLGNTIYF
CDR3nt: TGTGCCAGCAGCCTCCAGGGGCGCCTCGGAAACACCATATATTTT

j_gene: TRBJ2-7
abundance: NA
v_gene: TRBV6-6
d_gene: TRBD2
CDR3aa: CASSYGREAREQYF
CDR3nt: TGTGCCAGCAGTTACGGGCGGGAGGCGCGCGAGCAGTACTTC

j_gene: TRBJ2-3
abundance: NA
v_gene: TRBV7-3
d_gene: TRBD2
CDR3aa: CASSLMGGRADTQYF
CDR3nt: TGTGCCAGCAGCTTAATGGGCGGGAGGGCAGATACGCAGTATTTT

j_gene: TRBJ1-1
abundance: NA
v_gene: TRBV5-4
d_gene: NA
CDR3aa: CASSLQLNTEAFF
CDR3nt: TGTGCCAGCAGCTTGCAGTTGAACACTGAAGCTTTCTTT

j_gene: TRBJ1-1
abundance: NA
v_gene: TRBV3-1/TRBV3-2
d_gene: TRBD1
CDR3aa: CASTATTGGTEAFF
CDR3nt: TGTGCCAGCACCGCCACCACAGGGGGCACTGAAGCTTTCTTT

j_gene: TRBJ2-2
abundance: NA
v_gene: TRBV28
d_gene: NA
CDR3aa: CASIPGQNTGELFF
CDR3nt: TGTGCCAGCATCCCGGGACAGAACACCGGGGAGCTGTTTTTT

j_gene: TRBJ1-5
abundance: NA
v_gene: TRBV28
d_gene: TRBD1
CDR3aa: CASSLYGQGNSNQPQHF
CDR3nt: TGTGCCAGCAGTTTATACGGACAGGGTAATAGCAATCAGCCCCAGCATTTT

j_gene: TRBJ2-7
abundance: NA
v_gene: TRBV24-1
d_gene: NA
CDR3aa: CATEPSGSSYEQYF
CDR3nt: TGTGCCACGGAACCCTCCGGGAGCTCCTACGAGCAGTACTTC

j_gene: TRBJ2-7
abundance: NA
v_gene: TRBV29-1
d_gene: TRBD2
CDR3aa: CSVRTSAVPYEQYF
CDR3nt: TGCAGCGTGCGGACTAGCGCTGTCCCCTACGAGCAGTACTTC

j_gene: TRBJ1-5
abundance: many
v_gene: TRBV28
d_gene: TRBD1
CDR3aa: CASSFRTGSLENQPQHF
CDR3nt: TGTGCCAGCAGTTTTCGGACAGGGTCGCTGGAAAATCAGCCCCAGCATTTT

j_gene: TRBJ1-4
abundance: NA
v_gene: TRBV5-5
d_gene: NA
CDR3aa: CASSQRSGEKLFF
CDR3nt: TGTGCCAGCAGCCAGAGGTCTGGTGAAAAACTGTTTTTT

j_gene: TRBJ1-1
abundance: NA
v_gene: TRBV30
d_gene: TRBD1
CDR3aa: CAWTGGFKAFF
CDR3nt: TGTGCCTGGACAGGGGGCTTTAAAGCTTTCTTT

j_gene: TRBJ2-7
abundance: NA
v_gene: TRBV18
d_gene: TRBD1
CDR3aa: CASSPAGGNYEQYF
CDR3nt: TGTGCCAGCTCACCAGCAGGGGGCAACTACGAGCAGTACTTC

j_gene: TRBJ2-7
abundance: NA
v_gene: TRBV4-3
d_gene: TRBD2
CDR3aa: CASSQEGGIRLAAYEQYF
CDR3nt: TGCGCCAGCAGCCAAGAGGGGGGGATTAGACTAGCGGCATACGAGCAGTACTTC

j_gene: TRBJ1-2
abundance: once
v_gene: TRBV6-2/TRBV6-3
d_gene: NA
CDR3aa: CASSEGRNGYTF
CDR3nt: TGTGCCAGCAGTGAGGGGAGGAATGGCTACACCTTC

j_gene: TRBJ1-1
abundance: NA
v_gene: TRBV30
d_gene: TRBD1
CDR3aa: CAWSLGQGRLTEAFF
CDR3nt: TGTGCCTGGAGTTTGGGACAGGGACGATTGACTGAAGCTTTCTTT

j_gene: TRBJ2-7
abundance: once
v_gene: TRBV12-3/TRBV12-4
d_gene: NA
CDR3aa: CASSLGQLYEQYF
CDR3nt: TGTGCCAGCAGTTTAGGACAGCTCTACGAGCAGTACTTC

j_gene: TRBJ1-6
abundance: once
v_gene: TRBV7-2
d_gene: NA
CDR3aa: CASSLNGGVDNSPLHF
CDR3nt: TGTGCCAGCAGCTTAAATGGAGGGGTTGATAATTCACCCCTCCACTTT

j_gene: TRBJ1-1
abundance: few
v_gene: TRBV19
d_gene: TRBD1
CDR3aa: CASSSDRGWTEAFF
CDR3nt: TGTGCCAGTAGTTCGGACAGGGGTTGGACTGAAGCTTTCTTT

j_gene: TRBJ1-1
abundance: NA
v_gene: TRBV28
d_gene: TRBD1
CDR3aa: CASSLRQGARVNTEAFF
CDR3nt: TGTGCCAGCAGTTTACGACAGGGGGCGCGGGTGAACACTGAAGCTTTCTTT

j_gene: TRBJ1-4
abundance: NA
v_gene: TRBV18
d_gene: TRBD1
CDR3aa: CASSSGTGTGYEKLFF
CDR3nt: TGTGCCAGCTCATCAGGGACCGGGACAGGGTATGAAAAACTGTTTTTT

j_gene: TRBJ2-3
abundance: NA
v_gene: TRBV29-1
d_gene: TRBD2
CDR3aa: CSVFGPEEREGWAQYF
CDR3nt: TGCAGCGTCTTTGGCCCCGAGGAGCGGGAGGGCTGGGCGCAGTATTTT

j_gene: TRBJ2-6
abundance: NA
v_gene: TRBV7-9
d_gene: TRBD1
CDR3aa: CASIPSDRVEGANVLTF
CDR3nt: TGTGCCAGCATCCCTTCAGACAGGGTGGAAGGGGCCAACGTCCTGACTTTC

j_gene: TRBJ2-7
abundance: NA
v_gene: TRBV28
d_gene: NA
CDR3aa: CASRSPGRVTYEQYF
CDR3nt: TGTGCCAGCAGATCCCCCGGGCGGGTTACCTACGAGCAGTACTTC

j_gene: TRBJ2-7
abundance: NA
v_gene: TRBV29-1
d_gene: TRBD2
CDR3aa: CSAILGTKSSYEQYF
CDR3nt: TGCAGCGCCATTCTAGGGACTAAGAGCTCCTACGAGCAGTACTTC

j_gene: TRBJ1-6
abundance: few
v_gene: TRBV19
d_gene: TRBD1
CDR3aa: CASSIMSPGQVVSPLHF
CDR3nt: TGTGCCAGTAGTATTATGTCACCGGGACAGGTGGTTTCACCCCTCCACTTT

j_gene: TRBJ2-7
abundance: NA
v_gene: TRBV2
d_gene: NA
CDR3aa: CASRDNSYEQYF
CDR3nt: TGTGCCAGCAGGGACAATTCCTACGAGCAGTACTTC

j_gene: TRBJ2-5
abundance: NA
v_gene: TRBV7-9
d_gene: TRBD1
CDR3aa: CASSQPGQGEKETQYF
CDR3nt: TGTGCCAGCAGCCAACCGGGACAGGGGGAAAAAGAGACCCAGTACTTC

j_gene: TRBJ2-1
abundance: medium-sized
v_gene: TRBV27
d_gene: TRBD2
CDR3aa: CASSLRSGGDEQFF
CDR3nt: TGTGCCAGCAGCCTTAGGTCGGGAGGCGATGAGCAGTTCTTC

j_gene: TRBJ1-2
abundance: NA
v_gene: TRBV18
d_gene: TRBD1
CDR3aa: CASSPSTGGAPYYGYTF
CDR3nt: TGTGCCAGCTCACCATCGACAGGGGGCGCACCTTACTATGGCTACACCTTC

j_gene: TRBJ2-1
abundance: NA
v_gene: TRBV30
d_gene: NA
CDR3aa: CAWSNWASDYNEQFF
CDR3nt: TGTGCCTGGAGTAATTGGGCTAGCGATTACAATGAGCAGTTCTTC

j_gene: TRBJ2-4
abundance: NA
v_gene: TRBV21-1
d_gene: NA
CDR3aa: CASRGDRKNIQYF
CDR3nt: TGTGCCAGCAGGGGGGACAGAAAAAACATTCAGTACTTC

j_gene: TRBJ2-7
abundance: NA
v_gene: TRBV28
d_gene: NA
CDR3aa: CASSWGGPPGQYF
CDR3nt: TGTGCCAGCAGTTGGGGAGGCCCTCCGGGGCAGTACTTC

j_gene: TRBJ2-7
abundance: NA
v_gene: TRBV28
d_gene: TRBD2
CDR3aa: CAGKTSGTYEQYF
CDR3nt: TGTGCCGGTAAGACTAGCGGGACCTACGAGCAGTACTTC

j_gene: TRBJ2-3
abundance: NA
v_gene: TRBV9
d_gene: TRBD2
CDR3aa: CASSAYASGRTDTQYF
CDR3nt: TGTGCCAGCAGCGCGTACGCCAGCGGGAGGACAGATACGCAGTATTTT

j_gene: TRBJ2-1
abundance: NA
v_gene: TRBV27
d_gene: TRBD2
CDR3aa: CASKGLAGDRYNEQFF
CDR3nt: TGTGCCAGCAAGGGACTAGCGGGAGATCGGTACAATGAGCAGTTCTTC

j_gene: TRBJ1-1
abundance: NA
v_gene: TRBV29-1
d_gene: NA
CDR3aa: CSVLSTGSRGAFF
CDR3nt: TGCAGCGTTTTAAGTACCGGGAGCCGAGGAGCTTTCTTT

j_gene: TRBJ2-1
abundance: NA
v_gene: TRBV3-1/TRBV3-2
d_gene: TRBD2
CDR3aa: CASTSTSGTRLEQFF
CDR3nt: TGTGCCAGCACCTCGACTAGCGGAACCCGGCTGGAGCAGTTCTTC

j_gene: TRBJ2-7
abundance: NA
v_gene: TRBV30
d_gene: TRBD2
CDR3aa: CALTWRETRGTYEQYF
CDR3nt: TGTGCTCTGACTTGGCGGGAGACCCGCGGGACCTACGAGCAGTACTTC

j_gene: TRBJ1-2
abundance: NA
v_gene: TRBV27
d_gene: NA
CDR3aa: CASSLLPVSYGYTF
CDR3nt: TGTGCCAGCAGTTTATTGCCGGTCTCCTATGGCTACACCTTC

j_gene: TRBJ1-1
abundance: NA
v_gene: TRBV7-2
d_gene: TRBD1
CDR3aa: CASRTVRGPTEAFF
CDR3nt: TGTGCCAGCAGAACGGTAAGGGGGCCCACTGAAGCTTTCTTT

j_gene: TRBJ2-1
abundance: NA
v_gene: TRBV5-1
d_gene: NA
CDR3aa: CASSLSSLRGRSGEPSNEQFF
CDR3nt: TGCGCCAGCAGTCTGAGTAGCTTAAGGGGAAGGTCGGGAGAACCCAGCAATGAGCAGTTCTTC

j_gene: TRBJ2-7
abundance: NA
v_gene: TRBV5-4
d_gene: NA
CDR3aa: CASSTQGTLTYEQYF
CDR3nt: TGTGCCAGCAGTACGCAGGGGACCCTGACCTACGAGCAGTACTTC

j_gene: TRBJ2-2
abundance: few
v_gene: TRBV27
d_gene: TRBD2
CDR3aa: CASSPPWGSGRLTGELFF
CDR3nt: TGTGCCAGCAGTCCCCCCTGGGGAAGCGGGAGGCTCACCGGGGAGCTGTTTTTT

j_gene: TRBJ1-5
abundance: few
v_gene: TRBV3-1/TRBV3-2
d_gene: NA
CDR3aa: CASSQDWGGYSNQPQHF
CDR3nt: TGTGCCAGCAGCCAAGATTGGGGAGGGTATAGCAATCAGCCCCAGCATTTT

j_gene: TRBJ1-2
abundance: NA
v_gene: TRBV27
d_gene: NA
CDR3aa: CASSFRGSHGYTF
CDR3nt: TGTGCCAGCAGTTTCCGGGGGTCCCATGGCTACACCTTC

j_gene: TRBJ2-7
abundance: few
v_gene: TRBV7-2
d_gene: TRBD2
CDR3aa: CASSLGTSGQSVQYF
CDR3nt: TGTGCCAGCAGCCTGGGGACTAGCGGACAATCGGTGCAGTACTTC